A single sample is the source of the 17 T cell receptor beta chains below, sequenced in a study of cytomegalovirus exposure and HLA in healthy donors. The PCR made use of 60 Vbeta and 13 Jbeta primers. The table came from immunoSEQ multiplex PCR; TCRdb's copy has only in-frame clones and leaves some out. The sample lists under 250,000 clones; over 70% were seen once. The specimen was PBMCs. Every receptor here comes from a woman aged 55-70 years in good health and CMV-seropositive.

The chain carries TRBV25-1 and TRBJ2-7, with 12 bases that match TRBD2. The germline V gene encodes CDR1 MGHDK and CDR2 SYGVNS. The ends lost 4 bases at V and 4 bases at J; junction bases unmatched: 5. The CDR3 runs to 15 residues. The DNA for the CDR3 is TGTGCCAGCAGTGGAAGGACTAGCGGGATGTACGAGCAGTACTTC. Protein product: CASSGRTSGMYEQYF.

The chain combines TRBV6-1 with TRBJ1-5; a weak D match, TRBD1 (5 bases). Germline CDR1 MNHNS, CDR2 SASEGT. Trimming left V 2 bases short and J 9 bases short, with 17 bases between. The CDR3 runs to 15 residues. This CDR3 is CASSETQGPSTPQHF. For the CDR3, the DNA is TGTGCCAGCAGTGAAACCCAGGGTCCTTCAACGCCCCAGCATTTT.

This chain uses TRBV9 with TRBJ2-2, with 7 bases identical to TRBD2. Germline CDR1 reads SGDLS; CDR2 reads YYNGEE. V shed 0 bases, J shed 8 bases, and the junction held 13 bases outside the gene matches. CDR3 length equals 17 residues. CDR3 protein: CASSVGGGMRAKGELFF. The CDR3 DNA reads TGTGCCAGCAGCGTAGGGGGAGGGATGCGGGCTAAGGGGGAGCTGTTTTTT.

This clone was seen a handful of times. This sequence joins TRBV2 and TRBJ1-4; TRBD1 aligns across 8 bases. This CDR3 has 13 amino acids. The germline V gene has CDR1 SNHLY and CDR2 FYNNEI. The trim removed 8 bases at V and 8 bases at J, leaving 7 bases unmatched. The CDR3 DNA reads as TGTGCCAGCGGTGGACAGGGAAGGGAAAAACTGTTTTTT. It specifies CASGGQGREKLFF. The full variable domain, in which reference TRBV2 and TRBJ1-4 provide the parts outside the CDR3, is EPEVTQTPSHQVTQMGQEVILRCVPISNHLYFYWYRQILGQKVEFLVSFYNNEISEKSEIFDDQFSVERPDGSNFTLKIRSTKLEDSAMYFCASGGQGREKLFFGSGTQLSVL.

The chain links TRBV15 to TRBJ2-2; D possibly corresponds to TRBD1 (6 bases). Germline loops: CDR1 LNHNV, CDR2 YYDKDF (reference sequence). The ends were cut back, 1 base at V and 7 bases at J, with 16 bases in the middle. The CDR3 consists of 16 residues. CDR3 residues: CATSRGEQGWGGELFF. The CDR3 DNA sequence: TGTGCCACCAGCAGAGGAGAACAGGGATGGGGCGGGGAGCTGTTTTTT.

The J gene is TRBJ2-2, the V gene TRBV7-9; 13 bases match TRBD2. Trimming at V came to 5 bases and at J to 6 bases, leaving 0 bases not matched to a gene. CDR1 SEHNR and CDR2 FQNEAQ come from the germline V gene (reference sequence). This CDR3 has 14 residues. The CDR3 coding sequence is TGTGCCAGCAGCGGACTAGCGGGAGCCGGGGAGCTGTTTTTT. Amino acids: CASSGLAGAGELFF.

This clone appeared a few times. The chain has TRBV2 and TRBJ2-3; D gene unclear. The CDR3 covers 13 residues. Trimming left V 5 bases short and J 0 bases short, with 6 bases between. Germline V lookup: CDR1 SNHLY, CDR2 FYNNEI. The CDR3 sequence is CASSTESTDTQYF. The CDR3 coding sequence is TGTGCCAGCAGTACGGAGAGCACAGATACGCAGTATTTT.

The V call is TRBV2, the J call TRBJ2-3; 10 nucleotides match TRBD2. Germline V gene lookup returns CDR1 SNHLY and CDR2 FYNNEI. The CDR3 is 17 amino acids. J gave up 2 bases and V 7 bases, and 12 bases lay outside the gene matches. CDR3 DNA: TGTGCCAGCAAACTGAGCGGGAGGGCCCAGAACACAGATACGCAGTATTTT. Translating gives CASKLSGRAQNTDTQYF.

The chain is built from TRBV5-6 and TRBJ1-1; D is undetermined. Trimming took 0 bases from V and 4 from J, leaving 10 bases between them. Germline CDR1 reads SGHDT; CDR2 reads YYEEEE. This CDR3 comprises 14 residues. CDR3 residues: CASSLAGRGTEAFF. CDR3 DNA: TGTGCCAGCAGCTTGGCTGGTCGCGGCACTGAAGCTTTCTTT.

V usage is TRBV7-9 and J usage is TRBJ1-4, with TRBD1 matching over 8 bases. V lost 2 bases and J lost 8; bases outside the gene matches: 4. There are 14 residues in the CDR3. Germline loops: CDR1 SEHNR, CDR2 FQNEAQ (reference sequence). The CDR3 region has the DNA TGTGCCAGCAGCTTAAGACAGGGGATGGAAAAACTGTTTTTT. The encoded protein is CASSLRQGMEKLFF.

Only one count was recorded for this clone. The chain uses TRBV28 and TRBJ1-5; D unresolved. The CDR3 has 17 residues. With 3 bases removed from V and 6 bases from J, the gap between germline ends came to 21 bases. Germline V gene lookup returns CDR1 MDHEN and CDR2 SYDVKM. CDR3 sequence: CASSLARGVTRGQPQHF. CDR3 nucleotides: TGTGCCAGCAGTTTGGCCCGGGGAGTTACACGTGGTCAGCCCCAGCATTTT.

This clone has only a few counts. The CDR3 here is CASSALGQTTSEKLFF. The CDR3 region has the DNA TGTGCCAGCAGTGCCCTGGGACAGACTACGAGTGAAAAACTGTTTTTT. The chain employs TRBV2 and TRBJ1-4, with 7 nucleotides matching TRBD1. This CDR3 contains 16 residues. J gave up 7 bases and V 4 bases, and 12 bases lay outside the gene matches. CDR1 is SNHLY, CDR2 FYNNEI, per germline.

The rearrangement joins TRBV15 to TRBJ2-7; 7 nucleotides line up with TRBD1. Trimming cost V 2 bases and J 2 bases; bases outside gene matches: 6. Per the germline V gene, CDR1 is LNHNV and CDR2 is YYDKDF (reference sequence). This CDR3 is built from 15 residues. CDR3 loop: CATSRTGTATYEQYF. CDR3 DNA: TGTGCCACCAGCAGAACTGGGACAGCCACCTACGAGCAGTACTTC.

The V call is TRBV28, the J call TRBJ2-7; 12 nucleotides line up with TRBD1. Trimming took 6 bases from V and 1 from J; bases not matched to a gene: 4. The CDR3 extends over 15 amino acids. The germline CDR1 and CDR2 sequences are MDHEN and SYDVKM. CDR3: CASSWGQGASYEQYF. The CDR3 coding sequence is TGTGCCAGCAGCTGGGGACAGGGGGCATCCTACGAGCAGTACTTC.

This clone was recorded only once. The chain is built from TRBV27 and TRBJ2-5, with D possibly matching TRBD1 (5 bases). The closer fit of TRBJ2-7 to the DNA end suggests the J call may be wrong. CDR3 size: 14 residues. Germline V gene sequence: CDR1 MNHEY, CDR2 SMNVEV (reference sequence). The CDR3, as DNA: TGTGCCAGCAGTTTATGGGCAGGGTCCTACGAGCAGTACTTC. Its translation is CASSLWAGSYEQYF.

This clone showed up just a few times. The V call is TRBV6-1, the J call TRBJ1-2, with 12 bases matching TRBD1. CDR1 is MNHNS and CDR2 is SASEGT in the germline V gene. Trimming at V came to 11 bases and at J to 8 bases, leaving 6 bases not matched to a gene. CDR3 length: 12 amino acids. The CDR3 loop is CAGTGGARGYTF. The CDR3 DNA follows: TGTGCCGGGACAGGGGGCGCGAGGGGCTACACCTTC.

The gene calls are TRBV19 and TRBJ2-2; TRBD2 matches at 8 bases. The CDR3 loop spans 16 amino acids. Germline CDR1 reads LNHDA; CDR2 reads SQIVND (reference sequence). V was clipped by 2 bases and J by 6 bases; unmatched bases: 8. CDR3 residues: CASSITAGVIPGELFF. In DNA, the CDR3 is TGTGCCAGTAGTATAACAGCGGGAGTTATTCCCGGGGAGCTGTTTTTT. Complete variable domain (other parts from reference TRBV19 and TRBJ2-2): DGGITQSPKYLFRKEGQNVTLSCEQNLNHDAMYWYRQDPGQGLRLIYYSQIVNDFQKGDIAEGYSVSREKKESFPLTVTSAQKNPTAFYLCASSITAGVIPGELFFGEGSRLTVL.